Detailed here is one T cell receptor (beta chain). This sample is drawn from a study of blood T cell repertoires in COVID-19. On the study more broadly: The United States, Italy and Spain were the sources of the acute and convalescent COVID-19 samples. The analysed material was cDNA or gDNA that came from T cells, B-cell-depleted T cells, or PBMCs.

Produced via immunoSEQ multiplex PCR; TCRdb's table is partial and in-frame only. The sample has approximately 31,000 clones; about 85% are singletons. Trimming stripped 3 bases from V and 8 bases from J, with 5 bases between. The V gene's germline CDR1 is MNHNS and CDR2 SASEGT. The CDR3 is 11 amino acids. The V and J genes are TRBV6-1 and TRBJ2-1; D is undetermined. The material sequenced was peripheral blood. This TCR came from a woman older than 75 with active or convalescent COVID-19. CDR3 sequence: CASSEWHEQFF. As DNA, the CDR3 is TGTGCCAGCAGTGAGTGGCATGAGCAGTTCTTC.